One sample yielded the 25 T cell receptor beta chains listed below, sequenced in a study of memory CD4+ T cells and cytomegalovirus serostatus. The method was immunoSEQ multiplex PCR; TCRdb's version includes in-frame clones alone and lacks a portion of them. The sample lists 55,000 to 80,000 clones, roughly 76% occurring once. The sort gate was single viable CD3+CD4+CD8-CD45RO+ cells for memory CD4+ T cells. Sequenced input: memory CD4+ T cells from blood. The receptors shown here come from an adult in good health and CMV-seropositive.

V gene TRBV28 combines with J gene TRBJ1-1; a weak D match, TRBD1 (5 bases). The CDR3 has 13 amino acids. Deletions cut 7 bases from V and 1 base from J, with 10 bases between. Germline CDR1 reads MDHEN; CDR2 reads SYDVKM. CDR3 sequence: CASNPRENTEAFF. The CDR3 DNA reads as TGTGCCAGCAACCCCAGGGAGAACACTGAAGCTTTCTTT.

This rearrangement joins TRBV7-3 to TRBJ1-2; D gene ambiguous. The CDR3 spans 15 residues. V was clipped by 5 bases and J by 4 bases, with 17 bases between them. CDR1 and CDR2 from the germline V gene are SGHTA and FQGTGA. The CDR3 sequence: CASSPLTPAGYGYTF. The CDR3 DNA is TGTGCCAGCAGCCCCCTGACACCCGCTGGCTATGGCTACACCTTC.

This chain links TRBV4-3 with TRBJ2-3, with 8 positions matching TRBD2. V lost 0 bases to trimming and J lost 2 bases; unmatched junction nucleotides: 10. CDR3 length: 18 residues. The germline V gene has CDR1 LGHNA and CDR2 YSLEER. The CDR3 region has the DNA TGCGCCAGCAGCCAAGAACACCGGGGTAGCGGGATCACAGATACGCAGTATTTT. Protein: CASSQEHRGSGITDTQYF.

A few counts support this clone. The V gene is TRBV28, the J gene TRBJ1-3; tentatively, D is TRBD1 (5 bases). Germline CDR1 reads MDHEN; CDR2 reads SYDVKM. CDR3 size: 15 residues. Trimming shortened V by 1 base and J by 4 bases, and 11 bases separated the two germline ends. CDR3 nucleotides: TGTGCCAGCAGTTTATTGGGGCAGTCCGGAAACACCATATATTTT. Translated: CASSLLGQSGNTIYF.

The J gene is TRBJ2-5, the V gene TRBV6-5; 8 nucleotides line up with TRBD2. The length of the CDR3 is 13 residues. Germline-derived CDR1 and CDR2 are MNHEY and SVGAGI. V lost 6 bases and J lost 5; bases outside the gene matches: 5. The chain's CDR3 is CASRDSGTETQYF. In DNA form, the CDR3 reads TGTGCCAGCAGGGATAGCGGGACTGAGACCCAGTACTTC.

The gene calls are TRBV9 and TRBJ2-3; D is possibly TRBD2 (6 bases). Trimming pared 2 bases from V and 1 base from J, leaving 8 bases between. Per the germline V gene, CDR1 is SGDLS and CDR2 is YYNGEE. This CDR3 has 14 amino acids. The CDR3 DNA reads TGTGCCAGCAGCGTGGCTAGCGGCACAGATACGCAGTATTTT. It is translated as CASSVASGTDTQYF.

The chain links TRBV11-2 to TRBJ2-7, with D unclear. V lost 0 bases and J lost 0, with 12 bases in between. In germline, CDR1 is SGHAT, CDR2 FQNNGV. The CDR3 runs to 16 residues. For the CDR3, the DNA is TGTGCCAGCAGCTTAGAAGGGCAGGTTAGCTCCTACGAGCAGTACTTC. Translating it yields CASSLEGQVSSYEQYF.

This clone was seen a few times. This chain links TRBV28 with TRBJ2-7; 11 bases agree with TRBD1. The V segment lost 6 bases and the J segment 5 bases; nucleotides outside the gene matches: 9. From germline, CDR1 is MDHEN and CDR2 SYDVKM. The CDR3 extends over 15 amino acids. The CDR3 nucleotides are TGTGCCAGCAGACGGACAGGGGGCAATCTGGACGAGCAGTACTTC. Translation: CASRRTGGNLDEQYF.

CDR3 sequence: CASRSGGPSSTSSTDTQYF. CDR3 coding DNA: TGTGCCAGCAGATCCGGGGGCCCTTCCTCCACCTCTAGCACAGATACGCAGTATTTT. The V gene is TRBV21-1, the J gene TRBJ2-3. TRBV21-1 is a recognized pseudogene. This CDR3 is built from 19 residues.

The table lists this clone with a few counts. The chain recombines TRBV2 with TRBJ2-2; D call uncertain. Germline V gene data show CDR1 as SNHLY and CDR2 as FYNNEI. Trimming stripped 6 bases from V and 1 base from J, with 15 bases between. CDR3 length: 16 amino acids. The CDR3 spells CASSPTPSMNTGELFF. CDR3 coding DNA: TGTGCCAGCAGCCCGACACCTTCAATGAACACCGGGGAGCTGTTTTTT.

The V gene is TRBV5-1, the J gene TRBJ1-6; perhaps TRBD1 as D (6 bases). Per the germline V gene, CDR1 is SGHRS and CDR2 is YFSETQ. V lost 0 bases, J lost 7 bases, and 8 bases lay in between. The CDR3 is 14 amino acids. CDR3 in amino acids: CASSLAQGNSPLHF. In DNA, the CDR3 is TGCGCCAGCAGCTTGGCCCAGGGGAATTCACCCCTCCACTTT.

The chain has TRBV5-4 and TRBJ2-7; unclear D gene. Germline CDR1 SGHNT, CDR2 YYREEE (reference sequence). The CDR3 is made up of 14 amino acids. V was trimmed by 1 base and J by 2 bases, leaving 10 bases between them. CDR3 DNA sequence: TGTGCCAGCAGCTTGAATGCACCGGCCTACGAGCAGTACTTC. Encoded protein: CASSLNAPAYEQYF.

This clone was picked up a small number of times. This chain connects TRBV21-1 to TRBJ2-5; the DNA was not used to check the table's D call, TRBD2. TRBV21-1 is a listed pseudogene. The CDR3 consists of 13 residues. The CDR3 region has the DNA TGTGCCAGCAATAACGGGGTACAAGAGACCCAGTACTTC. This codes for CASNNGVQETQYF.

The rearrangement uses TRBV5-1 and TRBJ2-7; D might be TRBD1 or TRBD2, each matching 6 bases. The V end lost 4 bases, the J end lost 5 bases, and 19 bases lay between the germline ends. The CDR3 contains 15 residues. Germline V gene sequence: CDR1 SGHRS, CDR2 YFSETQ. CDR3 in DNA: TGCGCCAGCAGCCCCCGAACGGGGGCAGGGAACGAGCAGTACTTC. Translated, it gives CASSPRTGAGNEQYF.

The gene calls are TRBV7-3 and TRBJ2-3, with 8 bases lining up with TRBD2. Germline V gene data show CDR1 as SGHTA and CDR2 as FQGTGA. Trimming took 5 bases from V and 10 from J; bases not matched to a gene: 11. This CDR3 region has 14 residues. CDR3 nucleotide sequence: TGTGCCAGCAGCCCTCGGACTAGCAGTCCTGCGCAGTATTTT. It translates to CASSPRTSSPAQYF.

The chain recombines TRBV7-3 with TRBJ2-2; 10 positions match TRBD1. The germline gives CDR1 SGHTA, CDR2 FQGTGA. Losses at the gene ends were 5 bases for V and 2 bases for J; bases not matched to a gene: 8. The CDR3 is made up of 17 amino acids. The CDR3 nucleotides read TGTGCCAGCAGCCTCAATCGACAGGGGGCTAACACCGGGGAGCTGTTTTTT. It codes for CASSLNRQGANTGELFF.

The chain recombines TRBV4-2 with TRBJ2-3; D gene ambiguous. V lost 0 bases to trimming and J lost 0 bases, with 13 bases between them. Germline V CDR1 and CDR2: LGHNA, YNFKEQ. CDR3 length: 17 amino acids. This chain's CDR3 is CASSQDRVAASTDTQYF. DNA for the CDR3: TGTGCCAGCAGCCAAGATCGGGTAGCTGCTAGCACAGATACGCAGTATTTT.

This clone was found a few times. This chain links TRBV2 with TRBJ2-5; 8 bases fit TRBD2. Per the germline V gene, CDR1 is SNHLY and CDR2 is FYNNEI. The CDR3 has 14 residues. V lost 11 bases, J lost 5 bases, and 13 bases stayed unmatched. The DNA for the CDR3 is TGTGCCTTACGGGGTCGGGGGGGCAGGGAGACCCAGTACTTC. It specifies CALRGRGGRETQYF.

This chain uses TRBV12-5 with TRBJ1-5; D is perhaps TRBD1 (5 bases). The CDR3 spans 15 residues. CDR1 LGHNT and CDR2 FRNRAP come from the germline V gene. V lost 0 bases to trimming and J lost 5 bases, with 11 bases between them. The CDR3 DNA reads as TGTGCTAGTGGTTTGGTAGGCGGGGCGGATCAGCCCCAGCATTTT. Translating it yields CASGLVGGADQPQHF.

The chain employs TRBV4-1 and TRBJ2-7, with 7 bases lining up with TRBD1. This CDR3 comprises 16 residues. Germline CDR1 is MGHRA and CDR2 is YSYEKL. J lost 4 bases, V lost 4 bases, and 13 bases had no gene match. CDR3 sequence: CASSRQGTQGGYEQYF. The CDR3 DNA sequence: TGCGCCAGCAGCCGACAGGGAACTCAAGGAGGATACGAGCAGTACTTC.

V gene TRBV28 combines with J gene TRBJ1-3, with 7 bases fitting TRBD1. Germline-derived CDR1 and CDR2 are MDHEN and SYDVKM. This CDR3 has 13 residues. Trimming took 6 bases from V and 5 from J; bases not matched to a gene: 4. The CDR3 DNA follows: TGTGCCAGCAGCTGGGACAGTAGAAACACCATATATTTT. This codes for CASSWDSRNTIYF.

Only one count was recorded for this clone. This chain joins TRBV18 and TRBJ1-4, with 8 nucleotides matching TRBD1. The CDR3 is 13 amino acids. Germline CDR1 KGHSH, CDR2 LQKENI. V lost 11 bases and J lost 7; bases outside the gene matches: 9. The CDR3 coding sequence is TGTGCCTCCATCGGAGGACAGGGTGAAAAACTGTTTTTT. This gives the protein CASIGGQGEKLFF.

This clone was counted a few times. The rearrangement uses TRBV6-4 and TRBJ2-3, with D possibly TRBD1 on 5 matching bases. V lost 3 bases and J 5 bases, leaving 12 bases between the germline ends. This CDR3 spans 14 amino acids. Germline loops: CDR1 MRHNA, CDR2 SNTAGT. The CDR3 loop reads CASSEAGFGDTQYF. The DNA of the CDR3 is TGTGCCAGCAGTGAGGCAGGGTTTGGAGATACGCAGTATTTT.

CDR3 DNA sequence: TGTGCCAGCAGGGGGACCCTATTACTGGAGCAGTACTTC. It specifies CASRGTLLLEQYF. V is TRBV28 and J is TRBJ2-7; D tentatively reads TRBD1 or TRBD2 (5 bases each). The CDR3 is 13 residues long. The ends were cut back, 6 bases at V and 7 bases at J, with 16 bases in the middle. Germline V gene sequence: CDR1 MDHEN, CDR2 SYDVKM.

The V and J genes are TRBV10-3 and TRBJ2-7, with a tentative D call TRBD2 (5 bases). The CDR3 spans 14 residues. V lost 5 bases to trimming and J lost 1 base, with 12 bases between them. Per the germline V gene, CDR1 is ENHRY and CDR2 is SYGVKD. CDR3: CAISSGSGSYEQYF. CDR3 DNA sequence: TGTGCCATCAGTTCGGGATCGGGGTCCTACGAGCAGTACTTC.